This TCR beta chain derives from a study of blood T cell repertoires in COVID-19. Trimming took off 0 bases at V and 0 bases at J, with 9 bases between the two ends. Germline V gene data show CDR1 as SGHTA and CDR2 as FQGNSA. This CDR3 has 16 amino acids. Assay: immunoSEQ multiplex PCR; the TCRdb copy retains only in-frame clones and omits some. The sample carries about 290,000 clones, nearly 90% recorded once. Patients from Seattle were sampled longitudinally, starting during active infection. The V call is TRBV7-2, the J call TRBJ1-3; no definite D call. The TCR originated in a woman in her 30s with COVID-19, enrolled during active disease. Sequenced input: peripheral blood. The CDR3 loop reads CASSLAHGLSGNTIYF. The CDR3 DNA reads TGTGCCAGCAGCTTAGCGCACGGACTCTCTGGAAACACCATATATTTT.